This T cell receptor (beta chain) is drawn from a study of blood T cell repertoires in COVID-19. Overall study context: PBMCs, B-cell-depleted T cells, or T cells provided the cDNA or gDNA that made up the material.

V shed 0 bases, J shed 5 bases, and the junction held 6 bases outside the gene matches. Germline assignment: CDR1 MNHEY and CDR2 SVGAGI. The CDR3 contains 16 residues. The table lists this clone with a count of one. The data were produced by immunoSEQ multiplex PCR, yet TCRdb's version contains in-frame clones alone and is incomplete. The data show fewer than 300,000 clones, approximately 82% seen once. The origin of this receptor is a young woman with acute or convalescent COVID-19. The sample consisted of peripheral blood. V is TRBV6-5 and J is TRBJ2-5; TRBD1 matches 10 bases. The CDR3 is CASSYSGGQGIETQYF. DNA for the CDR3: TGTGCCAGCAGTTACTCGGGGGGACAGGGGATCGAGACCCAGTACTTC.